This is a list of T cell receptor beta chains from one sample in a study of shared clonotypes between healthy human individuals. Assay: immunoSEQ multiplex PCR; the TCRdb copy retains only in-frame clones and omits some. The repertoire holds 900,000 to 1,200,000 clones, with 70% to 80% as singletons. The sample taken for sequencing was memory CD4+ T cells from PBMCs. These receptor sequences come from a man in his late teens or twenties in good health. Some clones in this sample may be carry-over from other donors' samples. Each CDR3 is given with its conserved first and last residue. D genes are given only for firm matches. Rows may omit the clone size; those that give it use once, few, many or a size class.

>few|-|TRBJ2-4|TRBV28
CASSGLQGTKNIQYF
TGTGCCAGCAGTGGACTACAGGGGACTAAAAACATTCAGTACTTC
>-|TRBD1|TRBJ1-6|TRBV27
CASGRDRGGSPLHF
TGTGCCAGCGGGAGAGACAGGGGAGGATCACCCCTCCACTTT
>-|-|TRBJ1-4|TRBV28
CASSSPGANEKLFF
TGTGCCAGCAGTTCCCCAGGGGCAAATGAAAAACTGTTTTTT
>few|-|TRBJ1-2|TRBV28
CASSSNLQGVRF
TGTGCCAGCAGTTCAAACCTACAGGGCGTTCGCTTC
>-|TRBD1|TRBJ2-5|TRBV4-2
CASSPTRGTVQETQYF
TGTGCCAGCAGCCCTACGAGAGGGACAGTACAAGAGACCCAGTACTTC
>-|TRBD2|TRBJ2-7|TRBV11-2
CASSLRLAGLDEQYF
TGTGCCAGCAGCTTGCGACTAGCGGGACTCGACGAGCAGTACTTC
>-|-|TRBJ2-3|TRBV14
CASSQQTDTQYF
TGTGCCAGCAGCCAACAGACAGATACGCAGTATTTT
>-|TRBD2|TRBJ2-1|TRBV5-4
CASSLRLAGREKQFF
TGTGCCAGCAGCTTGAGACTAGCGGGACGAGAAAAGCAGTTCTTC
>-|-|TRBJ2-7|TRBV5-1
CASSLVPVSYEQYF
TGCGCCAGCAGCTTGGTACCAGTCTCCTACGAGCAGTACTTC
>-|-|TRBJ2-3|TRBV9
CASSVAYHGTQYF
TGTGCCAGCAGCGTAGCTTACCACGGTACGCAGTATTTT
>-|TRBD2|TRBJ2-2|TRBV27
CASRSRGGRAAYTGELFF
TGTGCCAGCAGAAGTAGGGGCGGGAGGGCCGCGTACACCGGGGAGCTGTTTTTT